Below are 14 T cell receptor beta chains sequenced from a single sample in a study of T cells expressing NK-cell markers. TCRdb processed the 5' RACE reads again and assigns one entry to each CDR3 protein, with no DNA. This sample lists roughly 390,000 distinct CDR3 sequences; its ten largest clones have about 10%. The sample taken for sequencing was blood T cells: a sorted CD56 or NKG2C T cell subset, CD4+ or CD8+ T cells, or bulk PBMC T cells (not recorded which). Every receptor here comes from a woman between 45 and 65 years old in good health.

The V gene is TRBV29-1, the J gene TRBJ2-1; TCRdb picks TRBD2, but there is no DNA to check that call. The CDR3 spans 12 residues. From germline, CDR1 is SQVTM and CDR2 ANQGSEA. The CDR3 loop is CTGLAGFNEQFF.

This chain links TRBV24-1 with TRBJ2-5; the D call from TCRdb, TRBD1, cannot be confirmed without DNA. CDR3 length: 14 amino acids. The germline gives CDR1 KGHDR, CDR2 SFDVKD. The CDR3 sequence: CATSEGDNQETQYF.

V is TRBV10-3 and J is TRBJ2-7; the D call of TRBD2 rests on TCRdb alone, since no DNA is present to check it. The length of the CDR3 is 16 residues. The germline CDR1 and CDR2 sequences are ENHRY and SYGVKD. CDR3 amino acids: CAISGTQRVSSYEQYF.

The V and J genes are TRBV5-1 and TRBJ2-6. The CDR3 length is 14 residues. In germline, CDR1 is SGHRS, CDR2 YFSETQ. CDR3: CASSFELTSSVLTF.

The chain combines TRBV4-1 with TRBJ1-1; TCRdb reports TRBD1, a call that lacks DNA to check it against. The CDR3 has 14 amino acids. Looked up from germline, CDR1 is MGHRA and CDR2 is YSYEKL. The CDR3 is CASSQDGADRGAFF.

The rearrangement links TRBV12-3 or TRBV12-4 to TRBJ2-1; lacking DNA, the TRBD2 call made by TCRdb goes unchecked. The CDR3 runs to 17 residues. The chain's CDR3 is CASRSEGGVSPYNEQFF.

The chain carries TRBV7-9 and TRBJ2-5; TCRdb designates TRBD2, a call that cannot be tested without DNA. The CDR3 is made up of 16 amino acids. The germline gives CDR1 SEHNR, CDR2 FQNEAQ (reference sequence). CDR3: CASSEGTSGRMETQYF.

The chain uses TRBV2 and TRBJ1-1. This CDR3 has 11 amino acids. Germline CDR1 is SNHLY and CDR2 is FYNNEI. The CDR3 sequence is CASSSVGEAFF.

This chain uses TRBV29-1 with TRBJ2-1; TCRdb outputs TRBD2, but without DNA this stays unchecked. Germline CDR1 SQVTM, CDR2 ANQGSEA. The CDR3 runs to 15 residues. CDR3: CSAELAPGLINEQFF.

The gene calls are TRBV3-1 and TRBJ1-1; TCRdb returns TRBD1, unconfirmable since there is no DNA. From germline, CDR1 is LGHDT and CDR2 YNNKEL (reference sequence). This CDR3 contains 14 residues. CDR3 region: CASSQAMRGTEAFF.

The rearrangement joins TRBV6-6 to TRBJ2-1; TCRdb's D call of TRBD1 is untestable without DNA. Per germline, CDR1 MNHNY and CDR2 SVGAGI (reference sequence). The CDR3 contains 15 residues. CDR3 region: CASSYSGQGWNEQFF.

The gene calls are TRBV20-1 and TRBJ2-3; TCRdb lists TRBD2, though no DNA is available to test this call. Looked up from germline, CDR1 is DFQATT and CDR2 is SNEGSKA (reference sequence). The CDR3 spans 16 residues. CDR3 loop: CSARDRNSGGTDTQYF.

This CDR3 reads CASSQVVTDNEQFF. The chain links TRBV3-1 to TRBJ2-1. The CDR3 runs 14 residues. CDR1 and CDR2 (germline): LGHDT, YNNKEL (reference sequence).

The gene calls are TRBV18 and TRBJ2-5; TCRdb designates TRBD1, a call that cannot be tested without DNA. Per germline, CDR1 KGHSH and CDR2 LQKENI. This CDR3 spans 14 amino acids. CDR3 protein: CASSPETVTGTQYF.